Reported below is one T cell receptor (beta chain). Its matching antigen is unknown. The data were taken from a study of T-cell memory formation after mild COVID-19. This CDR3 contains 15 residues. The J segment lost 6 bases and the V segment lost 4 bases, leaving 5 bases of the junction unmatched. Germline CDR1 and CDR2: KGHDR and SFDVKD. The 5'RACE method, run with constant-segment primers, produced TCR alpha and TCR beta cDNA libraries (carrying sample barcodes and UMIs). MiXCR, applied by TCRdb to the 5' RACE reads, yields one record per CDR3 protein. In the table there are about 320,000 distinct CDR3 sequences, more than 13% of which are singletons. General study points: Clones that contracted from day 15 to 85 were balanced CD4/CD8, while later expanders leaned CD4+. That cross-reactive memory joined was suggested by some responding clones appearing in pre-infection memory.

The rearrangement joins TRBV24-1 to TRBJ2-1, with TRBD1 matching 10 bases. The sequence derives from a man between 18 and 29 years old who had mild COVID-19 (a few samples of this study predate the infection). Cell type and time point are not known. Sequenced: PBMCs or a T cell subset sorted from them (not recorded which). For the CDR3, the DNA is TGTGCCACCAGTGAACCGCGGACAGGGGGCAATGAGCAGTTCTTC. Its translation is CATSEPRTGGNEQFF.